The rows below give T cell receptor beta chains drawn from one sample of a study of cytomegalovirus exposure and HLA in healthy donors. This table comes from immunoSEQ multiplex PCR, and its TCRdb copy is limited to in-frame clones, with some not included. The table has around 120,000 clones, 15% seen once. Sequencing was carried out using PBMCs. These receptors were taken from a woman under 30 in good health and CMV-seronegative. CDR3s include the opening cysteine and the closing phenylalanine or tryptophan. Each record gives: J gene, V gene, CDR3 protein.

TRBJ2-5	TRBV27	CASSLALAAEQYF
TRBJ1-6	TRBV5-4	CASSQGTGDSPLHF
TRBJ2-2	TRBV6-5	CASSYSGAGGELFF
TRBJ2-3	TRBV7-6	CASSPVGQGTDTQYF
TRBJ1-2	TRBV7-9	CASSLPGQTITNYGYTF
TRBJ2-7	TRBV27	CASSPGLAGYEQYF
TRBJ2-7	TRBV19	CASSRQGAREQYF
TRBJ1-3	TRBV10-3	CAISPLEGNTIYF
TRBJ2-2	TRBV2	CASTKVGTANTGELFF
TRBJ2-3	TRBV28	CASRPLGTSEYTDTQYF
TRBJ2-2	TRBV6-5	CASSYPRGNTGELFF
TRBJ2-1	TRBV2	CASSRRTSRDYNEQFF
TRBJ2-7	TRBV11-2	CASSSPPQGIYEQYF
TRBJ2-7	TRBV4-1	CASSQTSGRASNEQYF
TRBJ2-2	TRBV6-4	CASSPTSGTPGELFF
TRBJ1-2	TRBV28	CASSLYRDRNYGYTF
TRBJ1-5	TRBV6-1	CASSRDRGNQPQHF
TRBJ1-1	TRBV5-1	CASSVGTSNTEAFF
TRBJ2-2	TRBV7-9	CASEVDTGELFF
TRBJ1-2	TRBV6-1	CASDGSARGYTF
TRBJ2-3	TRBV2	CATSLLAGGSDTQYF
TRBJ1-2	TRBV28	CASSPNRFGTVYGYTF
TRBJ2-3	TRBV10-2	CASSESYQLAGTDTQYF
TRBJ2-5	TRBV19	CASSIGRVGETQYF
TRBJ1-6	TRBV6-1	CASSEYGQTNSPLHF
TRBJ2-7	TRBV29-1	CSVEQLAGAYEQYF
TRBJ1-3	TRBV10-3	CAISGGGTPGFSGNTIYF